The TCR beta chain described here comes from a study of cytotoxic CD8 clonotypes in ibrutinib-treated CLL (dated by TCRdb to the early 2020s). Background for the entire study: The cohort included around 16 treatment-naive and eleven to twelve relapsed/refractory patients; roughly 17 were IGHV unmutated. Responses were partial in some 24 patients and complete in 2; after median approximately 69 months follow-up, around 14 stayed in remission and about twelve progressed. Response samples were taken after a median of approximately a year on treatment, ranging from roughly 6 to 36 months. On average, each sample yielded 250,000 to 300,000 productive templates and about 94,000 productive rearrangements. Of the 80 to 95 participants in the trial, approximately 25 had longitudinal samples available. Cryopreserved peripheral blood mononuclear cells were obtained prior to treatment, at the time of response, and at either disease progression or sustained remission. Patients were still on ibrutinib when every remission and progressive disease sample was collected. The study at large found these results: Sampling times were not matched between sustained-remission and progressing patients, and lymph node repertoires were not studied. An increase in clonality was observed at ibrutinib response, with clonality remaining stable during sustained remission and falling back toward baseline at progression. Baseline clonality was found to be higher than that of age-matched healthy donors and was strongly correlated with circulating CD8+ T-cell counts. Public clonotypes were rare and either shrank or stayed stable during treatment, and the rise in clonality at ibrutinib response reflected expansion of private clonotypes.

The sample's time point label, decoded: about eleven months on ibrutinib. Approximately 2 micrograms of genomic DNA were extracted from cryopreserved PBMCs for TCR beta library preparation. High-throughput TCR beta sequencing was performed on longitudinal blood samples from CLL patients receiving ibrutinib monotherapy. The patients were enrolled in a single-center, open-label phase 2 trial of ibrutinib monotherapy. The CDR1 and CDR2 encoded by the germline V gene (reference sequence) are MNHEY and SMNVEV. Spanning cysteine to phenylalanine, the CDR3 consists of 15 amino acids. Only the CDR3 part of the read is kept: 45 bases, read in frame from the first base. V and J are trimmed by 0 bases and 10 bases, and the gene matches miss 8 bases of the junction. Of note for this clone: Its antigen has not been determined. No per-base quality is available; no much larger clone lies one base away.

The goal of deep resolution MiSeq sequencing was a depth between 1 in 1 million and 1 in 200,000 T cells, and coverage averaged 10x per clonotype. The immunoSEQ hsTCRB Kit was used to generate TCR beta libraries. Processing in the source paper ran as follows. The data were analyzed with ImmunoSEQ Analyzer and ImmunoSEQ Data Assistant, and V, D and J gene assignments followed IMGT definitions. Clonality was computed as one minus normalized Shannon entropy of productive rearrangement frequencies, ranging from 0 to 1. Only overrepresented clonotypes making up at least 0.05% of the repertoire of each patient were included in the public clonotype analysis. Roughly 12 age-matched healthy donor repertoires from immuneACCESS were used as controls for clonality. TCRdb mirrors the immuneACCESS table, restricted to in-frame sequences. Some clones are absent from its copies; in checked studies, under half trace to an unresolved V gene, and the reason for the others is unknown. D and trimming come from the DNA, and the V and J calls and clone size come from that table. The sample contains roughly 130,000 clones, approximately 80% of them found a single time. The top ten constitute roughly 13% of the sample.

This sequence was found in a human donor with chronic lymphocytic leukemia. Rearrangement joined TRBV27 to TRBJ1-4; a stretch of 7 junction bases matches TRBD1. The specimen comprised PBMCs, sampled after 12 months of ibrutinib treatment. In nucleotides, the sequence is TGTGCCAGCAGTTTATCAGGGACAGTATTTGGAAAACTGTTTTTT. This is translated as CASSLSGTVFGKLFF.